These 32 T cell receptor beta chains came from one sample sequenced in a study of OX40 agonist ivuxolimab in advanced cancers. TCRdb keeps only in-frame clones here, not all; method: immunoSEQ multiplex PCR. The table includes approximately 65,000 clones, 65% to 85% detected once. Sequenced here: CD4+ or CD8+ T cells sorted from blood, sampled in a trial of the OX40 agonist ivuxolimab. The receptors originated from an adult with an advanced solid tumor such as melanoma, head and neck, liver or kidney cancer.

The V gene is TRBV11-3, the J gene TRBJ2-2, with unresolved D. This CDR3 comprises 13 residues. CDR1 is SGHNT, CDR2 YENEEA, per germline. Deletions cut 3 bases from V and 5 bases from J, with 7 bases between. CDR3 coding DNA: TGTGCCAGCAGCTTCTCCAAAACCGGGGAGCTGTTTTTT. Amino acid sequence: CASSFSKTGELFF.

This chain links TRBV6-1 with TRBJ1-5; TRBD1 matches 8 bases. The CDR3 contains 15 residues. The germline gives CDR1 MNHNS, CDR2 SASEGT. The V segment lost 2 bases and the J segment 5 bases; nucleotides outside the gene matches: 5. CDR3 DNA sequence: TGTGCCAGCAGTGAAAGTACAGGGGGTTATCAGCCCCAGCATTTT. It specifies CASSESTGGYQPQHF.

CDR3 in amino acids: CASSLEAGKVGSPLHF. The CDR3 DNA sequence: TGTGCCAGCAGCTTGGAGGCGGGAAAGGTCGGCTCACCCCTCCACTTT. The chain joins TRBV5-6 to TRBJ1-6; no clear D gene. The CDR3 is 16 residues long. Germline V gene sequence: CDR1 SGHDT, CDR2 YYEEEE. The ends were cut back, 0 bases at V and 10 bases at J, with 17 bases in the middle. Using reference TRBV5-6 and TRBJ1-6 for the parts outside the CDR3, the full variable domain is DAGVTQSPTHLIKTRGQQVTLRCSPKSGHDTVSWYQQALGQGPQFIFQYYEEEERQRGNFPDRFSGHQFPNYSSELNVNALLLGDSALYLCASSLEAGKVGSPLHFGNGTRLTVT.

The CDR3 nucleotides read TGTGCCAGCAGCTTGGGGGGACTAGCGGCTAACAATGAGCAGTTCTTC. It encodes CASSLGGLAANNEQFF. The V and J genes are TRBV5-4 and TRBJ2-1, with TRBD2 matching 11 bases. The length of the CDR3 is 16 residues. Germline V lookup: CDR1 SGHNT, CDR2 YYREEE (reference sequence). Losses at the gene ends were 0 bases for V and 5 bases for J; bases not matched to a gene: 4. The full variable domain, with the rest looked up from reference TRBV5-4 and TRBJ2-1, is ETGVTQSPTHLIKTRGQQVTLRCSSQSGHNTVSWYQQALGQGPQFIFQYYREEENGRGNFPPRFSGLQFPNYSSELNVNALELDDSALYLCASSLGGLAANNEQFFGPGTRLTVL.

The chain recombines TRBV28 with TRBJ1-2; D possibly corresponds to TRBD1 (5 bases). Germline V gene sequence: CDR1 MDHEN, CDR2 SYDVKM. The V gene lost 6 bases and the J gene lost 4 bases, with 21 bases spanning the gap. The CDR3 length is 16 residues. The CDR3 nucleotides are TGTGCCAGCAGAATGCCCCCCACAACGGGGGGCTATGGCTACACCTTC. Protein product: CASRMPPTTGGYGYTF.

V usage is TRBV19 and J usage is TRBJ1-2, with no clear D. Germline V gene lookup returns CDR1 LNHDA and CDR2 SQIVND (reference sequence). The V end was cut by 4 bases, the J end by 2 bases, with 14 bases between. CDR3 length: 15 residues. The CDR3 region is CASSTHPDGNYGYTF. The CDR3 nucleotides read TGTGCCAGTAGTACCCACCCCGACGGGAACTATGGCTACACCTTC.

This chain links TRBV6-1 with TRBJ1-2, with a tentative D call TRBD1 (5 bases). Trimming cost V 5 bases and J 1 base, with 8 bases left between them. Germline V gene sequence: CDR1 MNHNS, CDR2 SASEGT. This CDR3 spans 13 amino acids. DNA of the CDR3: TGTGCCAGCAGTTGGGACGTTAACTATGGCTACACCTTC. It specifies CASSWDVNYGYTF.

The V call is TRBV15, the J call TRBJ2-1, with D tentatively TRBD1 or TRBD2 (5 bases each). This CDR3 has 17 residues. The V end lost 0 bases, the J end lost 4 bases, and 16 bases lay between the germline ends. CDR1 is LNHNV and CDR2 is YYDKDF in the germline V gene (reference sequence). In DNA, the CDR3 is TGTGCCACCAGCAGAGAGGGGCCCGGACTCCGATACAATGAGCAGTTCTTC. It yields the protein CATSREGPGLRYNEQFF. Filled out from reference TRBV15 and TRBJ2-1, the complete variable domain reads DAMVIQNPRYQVTQFGKPVTLSCSQTLNHNVMYWYQQKSSQAPKLLFHYYDKDFNNEADTPDNFQSRRPNTSFCFLDIRSPGLGDTAMYLCATSREGPGLRYNEQFFGPGTRLTVL.

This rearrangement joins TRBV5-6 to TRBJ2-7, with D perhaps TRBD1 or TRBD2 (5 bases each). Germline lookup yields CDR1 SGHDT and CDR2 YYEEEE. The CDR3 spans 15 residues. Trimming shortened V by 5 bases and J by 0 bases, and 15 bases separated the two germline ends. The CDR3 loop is CASSPRDGSSYEQYF. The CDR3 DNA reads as TGTGCCAGCAGTCCCAGGGACGGAAGCTCCTACGAGCAGTACTTC. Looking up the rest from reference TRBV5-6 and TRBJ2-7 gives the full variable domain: DAGVTQSPTHLIKTRGQQVTLRCSPKSGHDTVSWYQQALGQGPQFIFQYYEEEERQRGNFPDRFSGHQFPNYSSELNVNALLLGDSALYLCASSPRDGSSYEQYFGPGTRLTVT.

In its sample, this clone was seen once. CDR3 coding DNA: TGTGCCAGCAGCGTAAGGGGGGGCAATGAGCAGTTCTTC. This gives the protein CASSVRGGNEQFF. The rearrangement joins TRBV5-4 to TRBJ2-1, with a tentative D call TRBD2 (7 bases). The CDR3 is 13 amino acids. Germline V lookup: CDR1 SGHNT, CDR2 YYREEE (reference sequence). V lost 4 bases to trimming and J lost 6 bases, with 11 bases between them. Supplemented by reference TRBV5-4 and TRBJ2-1, the full variable domain reads ETGVTQSPTHLIKTRGQQVTLRCSSQSGHNTVSWYQQALGQGPQFIFQYYREEENGRGNFPPRFSGLQFPNYSSELNVNALELDDSALYLCASSVRGGNEQFFGPGTRLTVL.

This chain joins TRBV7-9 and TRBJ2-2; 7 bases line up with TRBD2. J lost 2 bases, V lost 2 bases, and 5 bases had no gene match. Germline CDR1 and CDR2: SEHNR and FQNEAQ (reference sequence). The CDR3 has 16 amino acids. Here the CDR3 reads CASSLQAGLNTGELFF. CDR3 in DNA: TGTGCCAGCAGCTTACAAGCGGGGCTAAACACCGGGGAGCTGTTTTTT.

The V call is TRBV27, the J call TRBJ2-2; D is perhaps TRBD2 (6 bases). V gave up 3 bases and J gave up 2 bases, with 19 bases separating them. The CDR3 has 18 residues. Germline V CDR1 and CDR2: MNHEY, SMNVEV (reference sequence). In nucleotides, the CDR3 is TGTGCCAGCAGTTTCCTCTTTCCTTCTAGCGTAAACACCGGGGAGCTGTTTTTT. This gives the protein CASSFLFPSSVNTGELFF.

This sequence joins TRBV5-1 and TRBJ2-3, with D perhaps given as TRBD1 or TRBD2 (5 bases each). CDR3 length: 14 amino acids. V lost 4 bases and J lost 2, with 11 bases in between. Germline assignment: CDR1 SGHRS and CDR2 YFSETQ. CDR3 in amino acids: CASSPLGATDTQYF. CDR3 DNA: TGCGCCAGCAGCCCCCTCGGGGCCACAGATACGCAGTATTTT. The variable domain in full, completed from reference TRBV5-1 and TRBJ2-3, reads KAGVTQTPRYLIKTRGQQVTLSCSPISGHRSVSWYQQTPGQGLQFLFEYFSETQRNKGNFPGRFSGRQFSNSRSEMNVSTLELGDSALYLCASSPLGATDTQYFGPGTRLTVL.

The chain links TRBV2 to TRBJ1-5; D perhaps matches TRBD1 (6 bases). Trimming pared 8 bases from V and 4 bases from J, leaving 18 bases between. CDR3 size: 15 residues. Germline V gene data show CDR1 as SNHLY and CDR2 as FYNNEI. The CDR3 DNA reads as TGTGCCAGCTCACAGGCATGGGGGCGGAATCAGCCCCAGCATTTT. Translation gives CASSQAWGRNQPQHF.

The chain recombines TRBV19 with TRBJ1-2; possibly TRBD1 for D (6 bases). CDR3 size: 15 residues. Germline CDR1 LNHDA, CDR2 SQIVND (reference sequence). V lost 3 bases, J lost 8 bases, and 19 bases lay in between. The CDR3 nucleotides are TGTGCCAGTAGTATCCTTGGACAGCCTCAAGGGGGCTACACCTTC. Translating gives CASSILGQPQGGYTF. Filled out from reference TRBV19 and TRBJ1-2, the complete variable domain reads DGGITQSPKYLFRKEGQNVTLSCEQNLNHDAMYWYRQDPGQGLRLIYYSQIVNDFQKGDIAEGYSVSREKKESFPLTVTSAQKNPTAFYLCASSILGQPQGGYTFGSGTRLTVV.

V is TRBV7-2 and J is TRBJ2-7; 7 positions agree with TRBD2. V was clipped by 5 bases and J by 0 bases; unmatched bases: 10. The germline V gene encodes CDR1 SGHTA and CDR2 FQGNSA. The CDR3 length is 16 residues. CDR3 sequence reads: CASSPNLAASSYEQYF. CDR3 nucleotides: TGTGCCAGCAGCCCAAATCTAGCGGCTAGCTCCTACGAGCAGTACTTC.

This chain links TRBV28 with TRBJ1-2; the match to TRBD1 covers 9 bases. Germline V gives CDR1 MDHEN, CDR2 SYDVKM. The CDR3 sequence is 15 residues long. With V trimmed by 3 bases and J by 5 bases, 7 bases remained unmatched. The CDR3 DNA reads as TGTGCCAGCAGTTTTGGGACAGGGTGGGCGTATGGCTACACCTTC. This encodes CASSFGTGWAYGYTF.

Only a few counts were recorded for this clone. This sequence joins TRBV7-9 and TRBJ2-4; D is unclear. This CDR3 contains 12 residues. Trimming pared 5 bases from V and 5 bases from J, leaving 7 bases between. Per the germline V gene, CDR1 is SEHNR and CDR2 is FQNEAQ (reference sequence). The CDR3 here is CASSVAENIQYF. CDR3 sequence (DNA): TGTGCCAGCAGCGTTGCCGAAAACATTCAGTACTTC.

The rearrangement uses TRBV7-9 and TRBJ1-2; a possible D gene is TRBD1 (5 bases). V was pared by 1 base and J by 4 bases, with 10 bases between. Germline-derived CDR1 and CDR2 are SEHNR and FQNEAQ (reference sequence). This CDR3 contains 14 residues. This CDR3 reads CASSLGAGSYGYTF. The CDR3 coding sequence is TGTGCCAGCAGCTTAGGGGCAGGGTCCTATGGCTACACCTTC. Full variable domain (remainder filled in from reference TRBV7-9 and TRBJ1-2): DTGVSQNPRHKITKRGQNVTFRCDPISEHNRLYWYRQTLGQGPEFLTYFQNEAQLEKSRLLSDRFSAERPKGSFSTLEIQRTEQGDSAMYLCASSLGAGSYGYTFGSGTRLTVV.

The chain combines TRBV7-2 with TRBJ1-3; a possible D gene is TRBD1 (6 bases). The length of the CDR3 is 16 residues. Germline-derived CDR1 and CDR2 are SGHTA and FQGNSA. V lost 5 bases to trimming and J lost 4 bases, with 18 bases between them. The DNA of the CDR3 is TGTGCCAGCAGCCCTTCAACAGGGTTTGGGGGAAACACCATATATTTT. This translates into CASSPSTGFGGNTIYF.

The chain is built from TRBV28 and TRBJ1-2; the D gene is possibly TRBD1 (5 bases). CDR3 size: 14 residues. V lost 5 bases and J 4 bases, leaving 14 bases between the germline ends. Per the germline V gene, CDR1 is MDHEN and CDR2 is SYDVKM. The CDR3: CASSLINRPYGYTF. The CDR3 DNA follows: TGTGCCAGCAGTCTGATAAACAGGCCCTATGGCTACACCTTC.

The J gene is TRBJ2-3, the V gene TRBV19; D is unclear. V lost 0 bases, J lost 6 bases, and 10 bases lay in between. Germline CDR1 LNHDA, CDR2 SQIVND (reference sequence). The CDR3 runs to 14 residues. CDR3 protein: CASSIDLLRDTQYF. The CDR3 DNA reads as TGTGCCAGTAGTATAGACCTCCTAAGGGATACGCAGTATTTT. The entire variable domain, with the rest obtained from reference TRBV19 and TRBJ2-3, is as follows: DGGITQSPKYLFRKEGQNVTLSCEQNLNHDAMYWYRQDPGQGLRLIYYSQIVNDFQKGDIAEGYSVSREKKESFPLTVTSAQKNPTAFYLCASSIDLLRDTQYFGPGTRLTVL.

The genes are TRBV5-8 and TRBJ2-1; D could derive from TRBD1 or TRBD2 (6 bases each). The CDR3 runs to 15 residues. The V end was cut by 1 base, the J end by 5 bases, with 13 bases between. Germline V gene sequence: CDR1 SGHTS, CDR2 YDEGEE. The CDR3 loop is CASSLWGAGDNEQFF. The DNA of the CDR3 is TGTGCCAGCAGCTTGTGGGGGGCTGGGGACAATGAGCAGTTCTTC.

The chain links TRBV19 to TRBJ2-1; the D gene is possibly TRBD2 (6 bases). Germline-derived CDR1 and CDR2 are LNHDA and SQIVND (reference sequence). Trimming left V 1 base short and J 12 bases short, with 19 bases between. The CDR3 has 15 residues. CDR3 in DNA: TGTGCCAGTAGTATAGGAGGGGCAGGCGGGAAGAGGCAGTTCTTC. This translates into CASSIGGAGGKRQFF. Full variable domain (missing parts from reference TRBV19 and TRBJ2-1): DGGITQSPKYLFRKEGQNVTLSCEQNLNHDAMYWYRQDPGQGLRLIYYSQIVNDFQKGDIAEGYSVSREKKESFPLTVTSAQKNPTAFYLCASSIGGAGGKRQFFGPGTRLTVL.

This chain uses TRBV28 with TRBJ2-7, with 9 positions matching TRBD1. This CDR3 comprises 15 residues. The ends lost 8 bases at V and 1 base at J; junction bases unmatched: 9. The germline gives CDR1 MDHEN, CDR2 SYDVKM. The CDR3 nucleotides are TGTGCCAGCTCACCCGGGGACAGGGCTTCCTACGAGCAGTACGTC. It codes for CASSPGDRASYEQYV.

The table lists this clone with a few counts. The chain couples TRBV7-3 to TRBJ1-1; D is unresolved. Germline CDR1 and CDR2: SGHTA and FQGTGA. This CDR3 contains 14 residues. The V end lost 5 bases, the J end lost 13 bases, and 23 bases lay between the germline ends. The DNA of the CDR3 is TGTGCCAGCAGCCTCCTTTCTATACCCGTTGGTGATTTCTTT. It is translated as CASSLLSIPVGDFF.

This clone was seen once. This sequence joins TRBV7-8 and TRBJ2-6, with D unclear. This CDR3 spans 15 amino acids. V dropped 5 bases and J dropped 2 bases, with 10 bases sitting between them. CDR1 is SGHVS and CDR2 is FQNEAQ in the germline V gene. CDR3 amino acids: CASSPQAAGANVLTF. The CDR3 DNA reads TGTGCCAGCAGCCCGCAGGCTGCTGGGGCCAACGTCCTGACTTTC. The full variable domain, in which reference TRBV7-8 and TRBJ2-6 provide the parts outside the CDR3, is GAGVSQSPRYKVAKRGQDVALRCDPISGHVSLFWYQQALGQGPEFLTYFQNEAQLDKSGLPSDRFFAERPEGSVSTLKIQRTQQEDSAVYLCASSPQAAGANVLTFGAGSRLTVL.

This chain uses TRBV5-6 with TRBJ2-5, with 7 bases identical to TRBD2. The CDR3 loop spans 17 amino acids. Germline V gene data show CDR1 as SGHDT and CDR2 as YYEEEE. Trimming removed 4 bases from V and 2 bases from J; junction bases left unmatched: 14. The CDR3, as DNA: TGTGCCAGCAGCCCGGTTGCCACCGCGGGGGAACAAGAGACCCAGTACTTC. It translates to CASSPVATAGEQETQYF.

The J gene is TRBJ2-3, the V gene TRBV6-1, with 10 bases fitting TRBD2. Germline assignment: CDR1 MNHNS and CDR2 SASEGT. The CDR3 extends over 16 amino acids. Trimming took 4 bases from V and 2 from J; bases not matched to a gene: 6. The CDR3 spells CASSVSSGGTTDTQYF. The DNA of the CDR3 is TGTGCCAGCAGTGTGAGTAGCGGGGGGACCACAGATACGCAGTATTTT.

The CDR3, as DNA: TGTGCCAGCAGGACACAGATTCAGCCCCAGCATTTT. It codes for CASRTQIQPQHF. The chain links TRBV28 to TRBJ1-5, with unresolved D. The CDR3 has 12 residues. V was cut by 6 bases and J by 6 bases, with 9 bases left in between. Germline V lookup: CDR1 MDHEN, CDR2 SYDVKM.

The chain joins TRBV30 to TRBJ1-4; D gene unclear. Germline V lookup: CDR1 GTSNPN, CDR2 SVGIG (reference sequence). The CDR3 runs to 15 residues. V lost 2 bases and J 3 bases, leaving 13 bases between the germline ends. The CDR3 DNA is TGTGCCTGGAGTCAAGGGCAGGTGTCTAATGAAAAACTGTTTTTT. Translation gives CAWSQGQVSNEKLFF.

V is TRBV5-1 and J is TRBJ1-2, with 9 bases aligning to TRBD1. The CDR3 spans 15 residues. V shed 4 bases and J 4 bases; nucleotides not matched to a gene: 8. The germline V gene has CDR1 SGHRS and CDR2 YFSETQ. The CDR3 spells CASSARDRVSYGYTF. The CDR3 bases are TGCGCCAGCAGCGCCCGGGACAGGGTTTCCTATGGCTACACCTTC.